This T cell receptor (beta chain) stems from a study of blood T cell repertoires in COVID-19. Looking at the study overall: There were acute and convalescent COVID-19 samples, and they came from the United States, Italy and Spain. PBMCs, B-cell-depleted T cells, or T cells provided the cDNA or gDNA that made up the material.

Germline-derived CDR1 and CDR2 are SGHAT and FQNNGV. This CDR3 has 16 residues. After removal of 6 bases from V and 5 bases from J, the junction contained 8 bases not matched to a gene. How the authors handled the data: How many nucleated cells were present was estimated from reference gene primer amplification. Clones were read by immunoSEQ multiplex PCR, and TCRdb kept only the in-frame ones, dropping some. V, J and clone size reflect that table, while D and trimming were determined from the DNA. The data contain roughly 140,000 clones, roughly 82% of them singletons. This clonotype was sampled from a man aged 60 to 69 with active or convalescent COVID-19. This sequence joins TRBV11-2 and TRBJ2-3, with 13 bases aligning to TRBD2. The sequenced sample was peripheral blood. The CDR3 region is CASRLAGGPGGDTQYF. The CDR3 DNA reads as TGTGCCAGCAGACTAGCGGGAGGGCCGGGAGGAGATACGCAGTATTTT.